This T cell receptor (beta chain) was retrieved from a study of preoperative IRX-2 immunotherapy in early breast cancer (dated by TCRdb to the late 2010s). Receptor amplification or capture employed the immunoSEQ multiplex PCR assay. TCRdb carries this immuneACCESS record with in-frame sequences only. Its versions omit some clonotypes, under half of them owing to an unresolved V gene in the studies checked, with the rest unexplained. A total of tens of thousands of clones appear in this sample, about 90% of them only once. Less than 2% of the sample is held by the ten biggest clonotypes. At the junction V is shortened by 3 bases and J by 8 bases, with 13 bases in between. Counted from cysteine to phenylalanine, this CDR3 has 13 amino acids. Only the CDR3 DNA stays, 39 bases, in frame from base 1. As encoded in the germline V gene (reference sequence), CDR1 is LNHDA while CDR2 is SQIVND. The label giving this sample's treatment or condition can be read as: preoperative locoregional IRX-2 cytokine immunotherapy. The samples were obtained from a phase Ib study that tested preoperative, locoregional IRX-2 cytokine immunotherapy meant to prime immune responses. Donors were patients with early-stage breast cancer who received IRX-2 before surgery.

About this clone itself: This clone's antigen is unknown. Within one base of it there is no much larger clone, and no base qualities were kept.

This sequence uses TRBV19 and TRBJ1-2, and possibly TRBD1, on 5 matching bases. The receptor comes from a human donor with breast cancer. Specimen: tumor tissue, collected after IRX-2 immunotherapy. Here the CDR3 is given as CASSMTALVGYTF. In nucleotides, the sequence is TGTGCCAGTAGTATGACAGCTTTGGTCGGCTACACCTTC. Joined to the reference TRBV19 and TRBJ1-2 proteins, this CDR3 gives the full variable domain: DGGITQSPKYLFRKEGQNVTLSCEQNLNHDAMYWYRQDPGQGLRLIYYSQIVNDFQKGDIAEGYSVSREKKESFPLTVTSAQKNPTAFYLCASSMTALVGYTFGSGTRLTVV.